The text below deals with one T cell receptor beta chain. Time point meaning: peripheral blood 6 weeks after treatment start. Germline trimming cut 3 bases from V and 2 bases from J; bases unmatched to any gene: 10. Germline CDR1 reads LNHDA; CDR2 reads SQIVND (reference sequence). This CDR3 is 17 amino acids long. TCRdb's copy holds only in-frame clones and misses some; the assay was immunoSEQ multiplex PCR. The data show 40,000 to 55,000 clones, with around 90% seen just once and approximately 2.5% held by the top ten. This record comes from a study of PD-L1 blockade in urothelial cancer. Sample: PBMCs, taken around atezolizumab (anti-PD-L1) treatment. The V and J genes are TRBV19 and TRBJ1-5; 7 bases line up with TRBD1. This receptor was obtained from a man aged 55 to 69 with urothelial cancer. The CDR3 region has the DNA TGTGCCAGTAGTATCGGGACAGCCAGAAACCGCAATCAGCCCCAGCATTTT. Encoded protein: CASSIGTARNRNQPQHF. The full variable domain, with the rest looked up from reference TRBV19 and TRBJ1-5, is DGGITQSPKYLFRKEGQNVTLSCEQNLNHDAMYWYRQDPGQGLRLIYYSQIVNDFQKGDIAEGYSVSREKKESFPLTVTSAQKNPTAFYLCASSIGTARNRNQPQHFGDGTRLSIL.